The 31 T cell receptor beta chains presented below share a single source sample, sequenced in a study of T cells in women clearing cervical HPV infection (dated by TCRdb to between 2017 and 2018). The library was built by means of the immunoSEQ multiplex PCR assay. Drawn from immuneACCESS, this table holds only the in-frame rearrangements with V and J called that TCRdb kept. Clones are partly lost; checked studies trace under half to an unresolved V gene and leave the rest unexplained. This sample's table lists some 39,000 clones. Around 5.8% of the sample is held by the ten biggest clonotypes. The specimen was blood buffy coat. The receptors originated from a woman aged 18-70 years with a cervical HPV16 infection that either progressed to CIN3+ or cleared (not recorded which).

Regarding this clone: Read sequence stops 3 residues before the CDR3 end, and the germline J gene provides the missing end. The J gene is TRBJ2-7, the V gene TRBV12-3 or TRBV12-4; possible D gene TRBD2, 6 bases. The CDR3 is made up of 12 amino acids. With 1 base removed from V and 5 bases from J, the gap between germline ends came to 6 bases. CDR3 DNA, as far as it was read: TGTGCCAGCAGTTTAGGCGGGAACGAG. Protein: CASSLGGNE. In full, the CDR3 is CASSLGGNEQYF.

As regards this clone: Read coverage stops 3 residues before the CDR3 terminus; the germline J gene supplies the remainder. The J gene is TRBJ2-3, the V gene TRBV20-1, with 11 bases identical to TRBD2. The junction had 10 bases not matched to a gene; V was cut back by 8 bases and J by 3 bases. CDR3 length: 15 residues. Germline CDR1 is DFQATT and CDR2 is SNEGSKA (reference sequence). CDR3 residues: CSTHSLAGETDTQYF. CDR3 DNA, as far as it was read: TGCAGTACCCATTCACTAGCGGGAGAGACAGATACG.

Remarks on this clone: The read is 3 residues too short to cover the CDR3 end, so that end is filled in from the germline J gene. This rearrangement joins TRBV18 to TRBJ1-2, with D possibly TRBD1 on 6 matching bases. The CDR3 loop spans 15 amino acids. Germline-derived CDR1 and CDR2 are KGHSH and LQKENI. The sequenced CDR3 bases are TGTGCCAGCTCACCACCTAGCGGGGGGGGCAATGAC. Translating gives CASSPPSGGGND. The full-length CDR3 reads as CASSPPSGGGNDYTF.

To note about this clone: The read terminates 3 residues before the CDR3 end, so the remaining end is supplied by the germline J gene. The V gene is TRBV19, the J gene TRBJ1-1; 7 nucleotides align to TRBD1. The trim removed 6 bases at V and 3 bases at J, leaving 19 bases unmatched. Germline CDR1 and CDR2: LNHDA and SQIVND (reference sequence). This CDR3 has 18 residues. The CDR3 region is CASSPQKWGQTGDTEAFF. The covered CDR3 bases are TGTGCCAGTAGCCCTCAGAAGTGGGGCCAAACAGGGGACACTGAA.

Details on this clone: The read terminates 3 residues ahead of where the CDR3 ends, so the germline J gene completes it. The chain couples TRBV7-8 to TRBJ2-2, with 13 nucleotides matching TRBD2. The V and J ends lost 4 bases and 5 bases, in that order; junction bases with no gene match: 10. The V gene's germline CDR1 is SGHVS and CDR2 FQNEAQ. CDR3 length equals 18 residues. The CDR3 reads CASSSPVGLAGQTGELFF. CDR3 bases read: TGTGCCAGCAGCTCCCCGGTGGGACTAGCGGGACAGACCGGGGAG.

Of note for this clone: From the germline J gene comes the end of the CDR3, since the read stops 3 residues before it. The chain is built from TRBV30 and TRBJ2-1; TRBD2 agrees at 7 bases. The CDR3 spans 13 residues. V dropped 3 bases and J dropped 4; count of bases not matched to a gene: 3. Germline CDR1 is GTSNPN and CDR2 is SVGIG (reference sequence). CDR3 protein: CAWSPSGYNEQFF. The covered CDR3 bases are TGTGCCTGGAGCCCTAGCGGTTACAATGAG.

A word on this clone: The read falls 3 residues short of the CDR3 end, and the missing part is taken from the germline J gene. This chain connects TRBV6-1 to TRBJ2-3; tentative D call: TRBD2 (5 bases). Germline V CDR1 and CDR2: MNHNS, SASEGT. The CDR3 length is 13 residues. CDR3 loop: CASSGSGNQPQYF. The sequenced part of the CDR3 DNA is TGTGCCAGCAGTGGGTCGGGGAATCAGCCG.

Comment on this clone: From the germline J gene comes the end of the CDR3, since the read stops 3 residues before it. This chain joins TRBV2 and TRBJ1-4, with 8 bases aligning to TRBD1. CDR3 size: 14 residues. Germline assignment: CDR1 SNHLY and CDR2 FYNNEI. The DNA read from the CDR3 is TGTGCCAGCAGTACCGGGACAGGAAATTCACCA. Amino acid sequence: CASSTGTGNSP. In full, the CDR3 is CASSTGTGNSPLFF.

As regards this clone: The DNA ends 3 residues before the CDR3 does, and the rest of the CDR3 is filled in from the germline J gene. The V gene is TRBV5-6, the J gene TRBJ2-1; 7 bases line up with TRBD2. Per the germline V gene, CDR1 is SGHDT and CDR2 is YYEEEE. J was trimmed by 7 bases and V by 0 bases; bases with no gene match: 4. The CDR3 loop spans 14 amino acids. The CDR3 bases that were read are TGTGCCAGCAGCTTGGGAGGGCGGGGGAATGAG. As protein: CASSLGGRGNE. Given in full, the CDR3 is CASSLGGRGNEQFF. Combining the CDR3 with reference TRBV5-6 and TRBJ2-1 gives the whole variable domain DAGVTQSPTHLIKTRGQQVTLRCSPKSGHDTVSWYQQALGQGPQFIFQYYEEEERQRGNFPDRFSGHQFPNYSSELNVNALLLGDSALYLCASSLGGRGNEQFFGPGTRLTVL.

The CDR3 reads CASSPSGSSYNEQFF. The part of the CDR3 DNA that was read is TGTGCCAGCAGTCCTAGCGGGAGCTCCTACAATGAG. V and J are TRBV2 and TRBJ2-1, with 10 nucleotides matching TRBD2. The read ends 3 residues shy of where the CDR3 ends; the end is completed using the germline J gene. After removal of 5 bases from V and 0 bases from J, the junction contained 1 base not matched to a gene. Per the germline V gene, CDR1 is SNHLY and CDR2 is FYNNEI. The CDR3 runs 15 residues.

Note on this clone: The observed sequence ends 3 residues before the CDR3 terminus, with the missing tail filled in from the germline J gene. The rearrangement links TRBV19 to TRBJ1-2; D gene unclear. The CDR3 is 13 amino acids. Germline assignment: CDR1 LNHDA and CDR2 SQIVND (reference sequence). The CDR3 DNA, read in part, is TGTGCCAGTAGTAGGCGGTCCTACAATGAC. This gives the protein CASSRRSYND. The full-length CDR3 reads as CASSRRSYNDYTF.

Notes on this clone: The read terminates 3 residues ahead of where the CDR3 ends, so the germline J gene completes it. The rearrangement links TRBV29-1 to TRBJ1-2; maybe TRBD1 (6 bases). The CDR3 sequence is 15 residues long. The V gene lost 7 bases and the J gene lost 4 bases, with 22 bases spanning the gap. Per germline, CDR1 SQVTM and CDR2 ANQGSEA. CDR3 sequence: CSGELYREEGYGYTF. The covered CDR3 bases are TGCAGCGGGGAATTATACAGGGAGGAGGGCTATGGC.

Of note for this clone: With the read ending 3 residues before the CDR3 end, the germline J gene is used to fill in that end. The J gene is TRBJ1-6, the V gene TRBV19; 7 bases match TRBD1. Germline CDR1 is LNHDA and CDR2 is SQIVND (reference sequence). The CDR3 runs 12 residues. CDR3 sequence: CASSARDSPLHF. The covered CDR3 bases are TGTGCCAGTAGTGCCCGGGACAGCCCC.

The CDR3 here is CASSLATGYTGELFF. CDR3 DNA, as far as it was read: TGCGCCAGCAGCTTGGCCACAGGGTATACCGGGGAG. The genes are TRBV5-1 and TRBJ2-2, with a possible D match to TRBD1 (6 bases). Read data end 3 residues before the CDR3 end; the end is taken from the germline J gene. Trimming removed 0 bases from V and 5 bases from J, with 11 bases in between. This CDR3 is 15 amino acids long. CDR1 is SGHRS, CDR2 YFSETQ, per germline.

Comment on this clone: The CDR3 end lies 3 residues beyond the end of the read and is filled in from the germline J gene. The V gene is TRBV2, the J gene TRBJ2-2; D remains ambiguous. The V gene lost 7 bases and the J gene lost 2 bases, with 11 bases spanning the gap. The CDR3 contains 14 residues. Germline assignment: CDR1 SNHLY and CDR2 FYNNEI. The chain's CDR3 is CASISLVNTGELFF. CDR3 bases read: TGTGCCAGCATCTCTCTCGTTAACACCGGGGAG.

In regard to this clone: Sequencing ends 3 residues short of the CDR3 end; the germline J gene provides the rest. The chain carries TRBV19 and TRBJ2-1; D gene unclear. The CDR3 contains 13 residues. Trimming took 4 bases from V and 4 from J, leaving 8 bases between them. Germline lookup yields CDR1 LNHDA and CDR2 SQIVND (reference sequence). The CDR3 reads CASSTTRYNEQFF. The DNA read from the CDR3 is TGTGCCAGTAGTACAACACGTTACAATGAG. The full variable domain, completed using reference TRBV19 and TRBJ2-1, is DGGITQSPKYLFRKEGQNVTLSCEQNLNHDAMYWYRQDPGQGLRLIYYSQIVNDFQKGDIAEGYSVSREKKESFPLTVTSAQKNPTAFYLCASSTTRYNEQFFGPGTRLTVL.

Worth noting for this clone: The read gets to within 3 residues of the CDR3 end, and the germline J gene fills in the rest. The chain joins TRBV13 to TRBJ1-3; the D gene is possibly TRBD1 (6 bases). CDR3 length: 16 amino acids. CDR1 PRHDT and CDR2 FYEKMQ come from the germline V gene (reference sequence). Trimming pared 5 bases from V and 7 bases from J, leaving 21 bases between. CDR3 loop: CASSPAGAGKGNTIYF. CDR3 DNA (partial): TGTGCCAGCAGCCCCGCAGGGGCTGGAAAGGGGAACACC.

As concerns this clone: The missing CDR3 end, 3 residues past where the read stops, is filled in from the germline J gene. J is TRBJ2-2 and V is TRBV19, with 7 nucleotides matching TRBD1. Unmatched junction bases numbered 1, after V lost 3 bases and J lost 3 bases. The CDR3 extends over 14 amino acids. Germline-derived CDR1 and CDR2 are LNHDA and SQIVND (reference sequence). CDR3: CASSIQGDTGELFF. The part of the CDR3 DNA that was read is TGTGCCAGTAGTATTCAGGGGGACACCGGGGAG.

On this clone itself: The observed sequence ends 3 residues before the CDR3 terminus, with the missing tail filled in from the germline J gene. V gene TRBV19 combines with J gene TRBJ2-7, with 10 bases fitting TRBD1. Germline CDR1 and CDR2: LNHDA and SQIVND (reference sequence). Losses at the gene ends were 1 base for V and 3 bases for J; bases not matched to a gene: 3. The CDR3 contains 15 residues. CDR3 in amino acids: CASSIGTGGVYEQYF. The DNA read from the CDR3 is TGTGCCAGTAGTATAGGGACAGGGGGGGTCTACGAG.

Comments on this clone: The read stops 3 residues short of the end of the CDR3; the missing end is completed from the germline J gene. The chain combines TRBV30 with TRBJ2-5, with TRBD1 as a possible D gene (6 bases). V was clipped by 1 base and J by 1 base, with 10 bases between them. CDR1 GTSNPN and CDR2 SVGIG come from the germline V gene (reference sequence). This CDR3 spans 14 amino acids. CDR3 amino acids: CAWSDWTVQETQYF. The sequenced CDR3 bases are TGTGCCTGGAGTGACTGGACAGTCCAAGAGACC.

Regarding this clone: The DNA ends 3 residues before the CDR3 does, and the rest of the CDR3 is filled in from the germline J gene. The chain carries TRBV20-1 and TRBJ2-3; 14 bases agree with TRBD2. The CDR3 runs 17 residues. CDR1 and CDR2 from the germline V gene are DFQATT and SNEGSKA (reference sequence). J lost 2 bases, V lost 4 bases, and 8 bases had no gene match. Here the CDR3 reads CSATLRTSGRITDTQYF. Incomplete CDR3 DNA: TGCAGTGCTACCCTTAGGACTAGCGGGAGGATCACAGATACG.

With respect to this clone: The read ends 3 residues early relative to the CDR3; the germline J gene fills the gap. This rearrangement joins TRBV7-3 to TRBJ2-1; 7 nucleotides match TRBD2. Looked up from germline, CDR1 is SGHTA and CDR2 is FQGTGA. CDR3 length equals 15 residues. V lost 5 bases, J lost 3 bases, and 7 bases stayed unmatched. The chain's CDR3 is CASSLTSDRYNEQFF. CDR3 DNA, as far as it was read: TGTGCCAGCAGCCTTACTAGCGACCGCTACAATGAG.

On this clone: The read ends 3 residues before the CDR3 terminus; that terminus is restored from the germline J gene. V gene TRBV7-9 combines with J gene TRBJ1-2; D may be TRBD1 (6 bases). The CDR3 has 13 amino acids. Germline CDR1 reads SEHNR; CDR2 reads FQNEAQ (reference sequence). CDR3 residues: CASSPSQGRGYTF. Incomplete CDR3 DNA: TGTGCCAGCAGCCCCTCACAGGGACGCGGC.

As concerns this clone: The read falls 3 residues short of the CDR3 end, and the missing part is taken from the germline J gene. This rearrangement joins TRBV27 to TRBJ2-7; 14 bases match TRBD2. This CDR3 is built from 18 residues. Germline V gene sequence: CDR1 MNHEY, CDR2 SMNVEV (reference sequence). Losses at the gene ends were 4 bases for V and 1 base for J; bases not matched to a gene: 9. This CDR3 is CASSSPPGLAGDSYEQYF. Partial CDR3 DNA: TGTGCCAGCAGTTCACCTCCGGGACTAGCGGGAGATTCCTACGAG.

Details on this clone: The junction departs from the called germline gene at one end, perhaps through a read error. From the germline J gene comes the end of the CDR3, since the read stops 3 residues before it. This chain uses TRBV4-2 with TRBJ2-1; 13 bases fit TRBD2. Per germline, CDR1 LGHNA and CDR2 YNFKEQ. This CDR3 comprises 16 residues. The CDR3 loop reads CASSQAGTSGMDEQFF. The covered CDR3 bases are TGCGCCAGCAGCCAGGCGGGGACTAGCGGGATGGATGAG.

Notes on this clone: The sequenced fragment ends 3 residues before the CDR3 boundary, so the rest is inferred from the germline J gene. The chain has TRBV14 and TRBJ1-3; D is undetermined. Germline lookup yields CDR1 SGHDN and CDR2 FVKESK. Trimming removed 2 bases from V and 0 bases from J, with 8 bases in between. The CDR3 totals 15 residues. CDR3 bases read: TGTGCCAGCAGCCAACAGATTTTCTCTGGAAACACC. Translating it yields CASSQQIFSGNT. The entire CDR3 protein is CASSQQIFSGNTIYF.

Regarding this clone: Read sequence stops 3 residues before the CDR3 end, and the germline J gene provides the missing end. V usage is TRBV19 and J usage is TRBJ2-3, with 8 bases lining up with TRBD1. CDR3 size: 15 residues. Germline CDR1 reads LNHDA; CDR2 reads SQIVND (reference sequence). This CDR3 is CASSKNRGNQETQYF. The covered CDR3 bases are TGTGCCAGTAGTAAAAACAGGGGGAACCAAGAGACG.

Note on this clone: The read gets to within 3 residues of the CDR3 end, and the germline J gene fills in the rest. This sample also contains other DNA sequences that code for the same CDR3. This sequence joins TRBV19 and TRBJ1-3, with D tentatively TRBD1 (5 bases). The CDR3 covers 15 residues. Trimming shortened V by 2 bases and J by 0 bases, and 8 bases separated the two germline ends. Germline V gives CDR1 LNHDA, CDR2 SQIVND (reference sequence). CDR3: CASSIRRDSGNTIYF. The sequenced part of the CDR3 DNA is TGTGCCAGTAGTATACGCAGGGACTCTGGAAACACC.

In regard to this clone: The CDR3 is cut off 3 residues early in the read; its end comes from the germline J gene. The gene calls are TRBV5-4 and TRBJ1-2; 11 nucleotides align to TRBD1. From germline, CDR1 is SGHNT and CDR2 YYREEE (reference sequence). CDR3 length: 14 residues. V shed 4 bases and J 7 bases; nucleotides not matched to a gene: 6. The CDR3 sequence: CASSTGQGAGGYTF. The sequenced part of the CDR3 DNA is TGTGCCAGCAGCACCGGACAGGGGGCAGGTGGC.

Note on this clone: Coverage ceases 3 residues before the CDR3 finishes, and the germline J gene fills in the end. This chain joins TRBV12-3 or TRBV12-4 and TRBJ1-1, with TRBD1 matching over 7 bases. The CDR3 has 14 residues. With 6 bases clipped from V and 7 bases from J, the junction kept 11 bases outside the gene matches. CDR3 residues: CASSQTGRVGEAFF. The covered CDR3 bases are TGTGCCAGCAGCCAGACAGGGAGAGTAGGTGAA.

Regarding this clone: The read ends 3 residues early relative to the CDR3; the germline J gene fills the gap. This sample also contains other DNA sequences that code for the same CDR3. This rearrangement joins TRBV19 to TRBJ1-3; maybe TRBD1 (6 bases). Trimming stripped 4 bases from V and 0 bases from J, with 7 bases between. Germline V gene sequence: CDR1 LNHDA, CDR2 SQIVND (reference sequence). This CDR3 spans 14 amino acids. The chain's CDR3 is CASSRTDSGNTIYF. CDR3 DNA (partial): TGTGCCAGTAGTAGGACAGACTCTGGAAACACC.